This T cell receptor (beta chain) was captured in a study of vaccination and CD4 T cells after COVID-19. This sample's treatment: approximately 9-day PBMC culture with coronavirus spike peptide pools or control peptides (ViraFEST assay). Expanded clonotypes were found by TCR sequencing after peptide-pool stimulation (ViraFEST). Trimming took off 8 bases at V and 14 bases at J, with 22 bases between the two ends. There are 12 residues in the CDR3. CDR1 and CDR2 from the germline V gene are GTSNPN and SVGIG (reference sequence). Oncomine TCR Beta short-read sequencing was applied to DNA from cultured CD4+ T cells. TCRdb re-called the PCR reads through MiXCR, storing one row per CDR3 protein. The sample lists more than 15,000 distinct CDR3 sequences; about 53% were seen once. For this clonotype: Its specificity is unknown.

The origin of this receptor is a human donor with COVID-19. Source: cultured CD4+ T cells from blood, taken after SARS-CoV-2 vaccination. The chain uses TRBV30 and TRBJ2-1; unclear D gene. DNA for the CDR3: TGTGCCGTCCAACCCTCCGGGCCTCAGGAGTTCTTC. Amino acids: CAVQPSGPQEFF. Based on the CDR3 plus reference TRBV30 and TRBJ2-1, the full variable domain is SQTIHQWPATLVQPVGSPLSLECTVEGTSNPNLYWYRQAAGRGLQLLFYSVGIGQISSEVPQNLSASRPQDRQFILSSKKLLLSDSGFYLCAVQPSGPQEFFGPGTRLTVL.